This T cell receptor (beta chain) was obtained from a study of T cell responses to AZD1222 COVID-19 vaccine. Overall study results and limits: Donor demographics were predominantly white British with a female majority; clonal diversity may be underestimated. Repertoire sampling was restricted to post-peak T cell response timepoints.

CDR3 length: 15 residues. Germline CDR1 SGHRS, CDR2 YFSETQ. V shed 0 bases and J shed 9 bases, with 16 bases lying between them. Here immunoSEQ multiplex PCR was the method, and the copy in TCRdb shows in-frame clones only, minus some. This table has 130,000 to 150,000 clones, approximately 78% appearing once. This clone was counted a few times. The antigen is not known. The chain employs TRBV5-1 and TRBJ1-5; maybe TRBD1 (5 bases). Here the sequenced sample was peripheral blood, taken on day 0 of MenACWY control vaccination. This TCR came from an adult in good health. The CDR3 region is CASSLVSRGAGPQHF. The DNA of the CDR3 is TGCGCCAGCAGCTTGGTCTCGAGAGGGGCAGGGCCCCAGCATTTT.